These T cell receptor beta chains were read from a single sample in a study of T cells in Graves' hyperthyroidism and ophthalmopathy. TCRdb recomputed calls from the multiplex PCR reads with MiXCR, one row per CDR3 protein. The sample consists of hundreds of thousands of distinct CDR3 sequences, roughly 15% of them appearing once. Material for sequencing was blood. Source of these receptors: a man aged 18 to 30 with Graves' ophthalmopathy. CDR3s include the opening cysteine and the closing phenylalanine or tryptophan. D genes are given only for firm matches. Some rows mark clone size as missing; the rest say once, few, many or name a class of expanded clone.

TRBJ2-7	.	many	TRBV20-1	CSAPVLSYEQYF	TGCAGTGCCCCGGTACTTTCCTACGAGCAGTACTTC
TRBJ2-5	TRBD2	many	TRBV13	CASSQGLAGAKTQYF	TGTGCCAGCAGCCAGGGACTAGCGGGGGCGAAGACCCAGTACTTC
TRBJ1-2	TRBD1	.	TRBV7-9	CASSIDREGYTF	TGTGCCAGCAGCATCGACAGGGAGGGCTACACCTTC
TRBJ2-6	.	many	TRBV11-2	CASSLSRGANVLTF	TGTGCCAGCAGCTTATCTCGTGGGGCCAACGTCCTGACTTTC
TRBJ1-2	.	many	TRBV18	CASSPQGLATAYGYTF	TGTGCCAGCTCACCACAGGGGTTAGCCACAGCCTATGGCTACACCTTC
TRBJ1-6	TRBD1	.	TRBV4-1	CASSRGQGSVNSPLHF	TGCGCCAGCAGCCGAGGACAGGGGTCCGTTAATTCACCCCTCCACTTT
TRBJ2-7	.	.	TRBV20-1	CSAQTYPLEQYF	TGCAGTGCCCAGACATATCCCCTGGAGCAGTACTTC
TRBJ1-2	.	.	TRBV10-2	CASSGPGSDYGYTF	TGCGCCAGCAGCGGGCCAGGGTCAGACTATGGCTACACCTTC
TRBJ1-1	.	.	TRBV19	CASSIVGDRDTEAFF	TGTGCCAGTAGTATAGTGGGAGACAGAGACACTGAAGCTTTCTTT
TRBJ2-1	TRBD1	.	TRBV15	CATSNPDRGYNEQFF	TGTGCCACCAGCAATCCGGACAGGGGCTACAATGAGCAGTTCTTC
TRBJ2-1	.	few	TRBV6-1	CASRRREDSYNEQFF	TGTGCCAGCAGGAGGCGGGAAGACTCCTACAATGAGCAGTTCTTC
TRBJ2-2	.	.	TRBV15	CATSTPRVRTGELFF	TGTGCCACCAGCACCCCACGGGTGAGAACCGGGGAGCTGTTTTTT
TRBJ1-1	TRBD1	few	TRBV7-9	CASSLGTGRRRTEAFF	TGTGCCAGCAGTTTGGGGACAGGGAGACGGCGAACTGAAGCTTTCTTT
TRBJ2-2	TRBD2	few	TRBV9	CASSPSGTNTGELFF	TGTGCCAGCAGCCCTAGCGGCACGAACACCGGGGAGCTGTTTTTT
TRBJ1-1	.	.	TRBV12-3/TRBV12-4	CASSFGQSNTEAFF	TGTGCCAGCAGTTTTGGACAGTCGAACACTGAAGCTTTCTTT
TRBJ2-5	TRBD1	many	TRBV11-2	CASSVGQNQETQYF	TGTGCCAGCAGCGTGGGACAGAACCAAGAGACCCAGTACTTC
TRBJ1-1	.	many	TRBV6-2/TRBV6-3	CASNHRVPTEAFF	TGTGCCAGCAACCACAGGGTTCCCACTGAAGCTTTCTTT
TRBJ2-2	TRBD2	few	TRBV4-2	CASSQPLGLAGENTGELFF	TGTGCCAGCAGCCAGCCACTGGGACTAGCGGGGGAGAACACCGGGGAGCTGTTTTTT
TRBJ2-7	.	many	TRBV20-1	CSARIQEYEQYF	TGCAGTGCTAGGATACAGGAGTACGAGCAGTACTTC
TRBJ2-7	TRBD2	many	TRBV6-5	CASSYSIRLAGNPQYF	TGTGCCAGCAGTTACTCGATAAGACTAGCGGGAAACCCACAGTACTTC
TRBJ2-1	TRBD2	.	TRBV20-1	CSAGSSGVFNEQFF	TGCAGTGCTGGGAGTAGCGGGGTTTTCAATGAGCAGTTCTTC
TRBJ2-7	TRBD1	many	TRBV27	CASSSPVTGSYEQYF	TGTGCCAGCAGTTCCCCGGTGACAGGGTCCTACGAGCAGTACTTC
TRBJ1-3	TRBD1	.	TRBV19	CASSIQGGGNTIYF	TGTGCCAGTAGTATCCAGGGGGGAGGAAACACCATATATTTT
TRBJ2-7	TRBD1	many	TRBV6-5	CASSSPKGQGTYEQYF	TGTGCCAGCAGTTCACCAAAGGGACAGGGTACCTACGAGCAGTACTTC
TRBJ2-3	.	many	TRBV3-1	CASSQVDTSDTQYF	TGTGCCAGCAGCCAAGTTGACACGTCAGATACGCAGTATTTT
TRBJ1-4	.	many	TRBV6-5	CASSYVQTNEKLFF	TGTGCCAGCAGTTACGTACAGACCAATGAAAAACTGTTTTTT
TRBJ2-7	.	many	TRBV6-1	CAIRDRASGDYEQYF	TGTGCCATCAGGGACAGGGCTAGCGGGGACTACGAGCAGTACTTC
TRBJ2-3	.	.	TRBV5-4	CASSLVGGDTQYF	TGTGCCAGCAGCTTGGTCGGGGGCGATACGCAGTATTTT
TRBJ2-3	.	many	TRBV2	CASGDGHTDTQYF	TGTGCCAGCGGGGACGGGCACACAGATACGCAGTATTTT
TRBJ2-2	.	.	TRBV12-3/TRBV12-4	CASGQGPGELFF	TGTGCCAGCGGCCAGGGGCCCGGGGAGCTGTTTTTT
TRBJ1-2	.	many	TRBV6-1	CASAADPRSYGYTF	TGTGCCAGCGCAGCGGACCCCCGGTCCTATGGCTACACCTTC
TRBJ2-5	.	many	TRBV10-3	CAISLPGPLGQETQYF	TGTGCCATCAGCTTACCGGGACCATTAGGACAAGAGACCCAGTACTTC
TRBJ2-3	.	many	TRBV5-1	CASSLEQALTDTQYF	TGCGCCAGCAGCTTGGAACAGGCCCTCACAGATACGCAGTATTTT
TRBJ2-1	TRBD1	few	TRBV20-1	CSASEQTGAYNEQFF	TGCAGTGCTAGCGAGCAGACAGGGGCTTACAATGAGCAGTTCTTC
TRBJ1-1	.	many	TRBV30	CAWRVNTEAFF	TGTGCCTGGAGGGTGAACACTGAAGCTTTCTTT
TRBJ2-2	TRBD1	many	TRBV6-5	CASSYGTANTGELFF	TGTGCCAGCAGTTACGGGACAGCAAACACCGGGGAGCTGTTTTTT
TRBJ2-3	TRBD2	many	TRBV7-3	CASSSQLAGVGDTQYF	TGTGCCAGCAGCTCCCAACTAGCGGGAGTCGGAGATACGCAGTATTTT